Detailed here is one T cell receptor beta chain. What it binds is unknown. Within the sample, other DNA sequences also encode this same CDR3. This sample is drawn from a study of radiation and T cells in renal cell carcinoma. Time point here: blood 4 weeks post-SBRT, at nephrectomy. Treatment of the sample: 15 Gy SBRT to primary tumor, nephrectomy 4 weeks later. After SBRT, blood was collected at 2 and 4 weeks, plus baseline. The tumor was a clear cell renal cell carcinoma. Clones were sequenced by immunoSEQ multiplex PCR, and TCRdb holds only the in-frame ones, with some missing. Among 150,000 or so clones listed, roughly nine tenths were seen once. Study-wide results and limits: In blood, top tumor clones expanded by 2 weeks, shrinking by 4.

This CDR3 is built from 14 residues. Germline V gene data show CDR1 as ENHRY and CDR2 as SYGVKD. Between the trimmed V and J ends, which lost 0 bases and 5 bases, there was a span of 8 bases. The chain links TRBV10-3 to TRBJ1-5; the D gene is possibly TRBD1 (6 bases). This sample comprised blood, obtained from a patient whose treatment included radiotherapy and nephrectomy. The receptor comes from a woman between 50 and 59 years old with renal cell carcinoma. The CDR3 loop is CAISESGGDQPQHF. The CDR3 DNA is TGTGCCATCAGTGAGTCGGGGGGCGATCAGCCCCAGCATTTT.